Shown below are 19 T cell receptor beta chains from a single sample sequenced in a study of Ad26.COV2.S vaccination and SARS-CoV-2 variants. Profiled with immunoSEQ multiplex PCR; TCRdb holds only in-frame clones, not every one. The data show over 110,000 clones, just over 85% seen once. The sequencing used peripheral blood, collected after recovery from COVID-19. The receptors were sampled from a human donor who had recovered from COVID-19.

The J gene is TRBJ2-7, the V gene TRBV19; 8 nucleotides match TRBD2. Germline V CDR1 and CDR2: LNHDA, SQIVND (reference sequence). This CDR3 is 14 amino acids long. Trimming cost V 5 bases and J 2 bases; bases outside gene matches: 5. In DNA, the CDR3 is TGTGCCAGTAGTGTAGCGGGGTCCACCTACGAGCAGTACTTC. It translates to CASSVAGSTYEQYF.

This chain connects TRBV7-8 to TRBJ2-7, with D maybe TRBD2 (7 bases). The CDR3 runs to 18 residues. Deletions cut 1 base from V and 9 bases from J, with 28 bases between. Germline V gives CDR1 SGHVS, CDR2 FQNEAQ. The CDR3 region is CASSLVIRSGDTPIGQYF. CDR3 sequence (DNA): TGTGCCAGCAGCTTAGTAATTCGGAGCGGGGACACGCCGATCGGGCAGTACTTC.

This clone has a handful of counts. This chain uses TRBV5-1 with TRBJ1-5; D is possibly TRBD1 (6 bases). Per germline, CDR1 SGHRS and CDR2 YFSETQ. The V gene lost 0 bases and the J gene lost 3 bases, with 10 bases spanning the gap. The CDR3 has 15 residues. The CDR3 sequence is CASSLEGGTNQPQHF. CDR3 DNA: TGCGCCAGCAGCTTGGAGGGGGGAACCAATCAGCCCCAGCATTTT.

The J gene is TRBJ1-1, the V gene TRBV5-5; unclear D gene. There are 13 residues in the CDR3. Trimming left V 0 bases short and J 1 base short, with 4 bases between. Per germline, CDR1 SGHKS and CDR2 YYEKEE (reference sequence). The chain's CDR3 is CASSLAWNTEAFF. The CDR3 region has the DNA TGTGCCAGCAGCTTGGCGTGGAACACTGAAGCTTTCTTT.

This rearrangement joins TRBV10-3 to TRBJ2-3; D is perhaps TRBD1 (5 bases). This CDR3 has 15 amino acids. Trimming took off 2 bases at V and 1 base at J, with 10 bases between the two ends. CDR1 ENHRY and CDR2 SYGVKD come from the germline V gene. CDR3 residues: CAISEGAGRTDTQYF. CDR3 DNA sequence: TGTGCCATCAGTGAGGGGGCAGGGCGCACAGATACGCAGTATTTT.

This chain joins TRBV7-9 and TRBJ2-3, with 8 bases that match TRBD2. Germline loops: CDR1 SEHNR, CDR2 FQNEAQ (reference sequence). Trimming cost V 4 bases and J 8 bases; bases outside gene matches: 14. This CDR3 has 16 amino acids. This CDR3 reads CASSSSPGGLMGTQYF. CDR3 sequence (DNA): TGTGCCAGCAGCTCGAGCCCGGGGGGGCTAATGGGTACGCAGTATTTT.

For the CDR3, the DNA is TGTGCCACAGGACATTCCCCCAACGAGCAGTACTTC. It codes for CATGHSPNEQYF. The V gene is TRBV10-3, the J gene TRBJ2-7; a possible D gene is TRBD1 (5 bases). CDR1 and CDR2 from the germline V gene are ENHRY and SYGVKD. Trimming left V 10 bases short and J 5 bases short, with 15 bases between. This CDR3 has 12 residues.

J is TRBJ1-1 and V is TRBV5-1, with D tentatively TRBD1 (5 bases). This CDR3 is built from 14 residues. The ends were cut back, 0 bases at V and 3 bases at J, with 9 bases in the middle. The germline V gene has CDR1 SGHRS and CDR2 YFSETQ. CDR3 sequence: CASSLGARDTEAFF. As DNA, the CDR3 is TGCGCCAGCAGCTTGGGAGCCAGGGACACTGAAGCTTTCTTT.

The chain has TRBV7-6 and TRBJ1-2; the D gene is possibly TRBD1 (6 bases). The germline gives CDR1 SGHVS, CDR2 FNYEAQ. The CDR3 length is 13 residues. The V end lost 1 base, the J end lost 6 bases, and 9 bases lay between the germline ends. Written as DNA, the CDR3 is TGTGCCAGCAGCTTAGTGGGGGCCGATGGCTACACCTTC. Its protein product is CASSLVGADGYTF.

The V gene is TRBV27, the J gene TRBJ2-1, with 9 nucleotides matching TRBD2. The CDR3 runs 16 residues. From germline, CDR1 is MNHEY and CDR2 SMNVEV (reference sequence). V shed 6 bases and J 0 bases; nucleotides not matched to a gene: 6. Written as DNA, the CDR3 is TGTGCCAGCAGCCGACTAGCGGAAAGCTCCTACAATGAGCAGTTCTTC. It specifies CASSRLAESSYNEQFF.

CDR3: CASRMGTTYEQYF. CDR3 nucleotide sequence: TGTGCCAGCAGAATGGGCACGACCTACGAGCAGTACTTC. The chain links TRBV6-5 to TRBJ2-7, with D hard to call. The germline CDR1 and CDR2 sequences are MNHEY and SVGAGI. This CDR3 has 13 amino acids. V was clipped by 6 bases and J by 2 bases, with 11 bases between them.

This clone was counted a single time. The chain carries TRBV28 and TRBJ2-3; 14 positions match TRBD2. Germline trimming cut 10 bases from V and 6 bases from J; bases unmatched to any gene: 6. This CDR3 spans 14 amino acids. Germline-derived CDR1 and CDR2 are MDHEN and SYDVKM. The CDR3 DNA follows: TGTGCCACGACGGGACTAGCGGGGGAGGATACGCAGTATTTT. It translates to CATTGLAGEDTQYF.

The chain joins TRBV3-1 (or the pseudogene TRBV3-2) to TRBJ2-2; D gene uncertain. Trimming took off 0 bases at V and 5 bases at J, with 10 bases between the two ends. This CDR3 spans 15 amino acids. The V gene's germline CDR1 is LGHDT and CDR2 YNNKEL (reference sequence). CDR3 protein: CASSQEGIWTGELFF. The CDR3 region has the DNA TGTGCCAGCAGCCAAGAGGGGATATGGACCGGGGAGCTGTTTTTT.

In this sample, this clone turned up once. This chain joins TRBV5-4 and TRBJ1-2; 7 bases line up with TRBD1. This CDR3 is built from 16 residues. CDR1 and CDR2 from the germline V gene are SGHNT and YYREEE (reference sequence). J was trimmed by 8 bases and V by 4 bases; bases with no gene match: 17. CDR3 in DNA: TGTGCCAGCAGCACTCCTCGGCGGCAGGGGGTAATAGGCTACACCTTC. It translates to CASSTPRRQGVIGYTF. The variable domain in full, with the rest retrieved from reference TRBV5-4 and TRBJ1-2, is ETGVTQSPTHLIKTRGQQVTLRCSSQSGHNTVSWYQQALGQGPQFIFQYYREEENGRGNFPPRFSGLQFPNYSSELNVNALELDDSALYLCASSTPRRQGVIGYTFGSGTRLTVV.

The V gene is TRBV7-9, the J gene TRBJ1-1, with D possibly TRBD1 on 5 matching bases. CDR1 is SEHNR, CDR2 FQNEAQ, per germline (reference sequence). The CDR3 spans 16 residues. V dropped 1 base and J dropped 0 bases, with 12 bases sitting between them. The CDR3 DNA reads TGTGCCAGCAGCTTAGGCCGGGGGGTCATGAACACTGAAGCTTTCTTT. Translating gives CASSLGRGVMNTEAFF.

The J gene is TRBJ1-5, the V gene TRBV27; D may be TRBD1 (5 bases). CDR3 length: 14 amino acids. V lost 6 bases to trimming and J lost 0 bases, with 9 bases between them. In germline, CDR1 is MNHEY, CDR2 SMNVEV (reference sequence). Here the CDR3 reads CASSLGGSNQPQHF. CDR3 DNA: TGTGCCAGCAGCCTTGGGGGTAGCAATCAGCCCCAGCATTTT.

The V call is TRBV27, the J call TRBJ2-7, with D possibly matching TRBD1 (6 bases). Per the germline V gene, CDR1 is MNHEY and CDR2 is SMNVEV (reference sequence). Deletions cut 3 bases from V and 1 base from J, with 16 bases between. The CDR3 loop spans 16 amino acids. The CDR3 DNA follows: TGTGCCAGCAGTTTGAGCCCCGGGACATTATCCTACGAGCAGTACTTC. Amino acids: CASSLSPGTLSYEQYF.

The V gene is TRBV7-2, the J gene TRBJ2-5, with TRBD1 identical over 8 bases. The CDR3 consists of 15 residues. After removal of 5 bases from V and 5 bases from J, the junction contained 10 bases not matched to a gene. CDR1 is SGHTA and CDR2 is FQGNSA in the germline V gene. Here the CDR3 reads CASSEPDRVYETQYF. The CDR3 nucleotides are TGTGCCAGCAGCGAGCCGGACAGGGTGTACGAGACCCAGTACTTC.

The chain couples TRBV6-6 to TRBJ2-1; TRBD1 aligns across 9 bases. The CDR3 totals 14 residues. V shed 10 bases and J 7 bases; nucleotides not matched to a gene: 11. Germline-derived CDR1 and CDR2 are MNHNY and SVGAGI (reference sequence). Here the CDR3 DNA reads TGTGCCACCCTAATCCGGGACAGGGAGAATGAGCAGTTCTTC. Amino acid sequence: CATLIRDRENEQFF.